This TCR beta chain was sequenced during a study of beta chain features in type 1 diabetes. General observations from the study: In comparison with healthy donors, patients had naive, central memory and Treg TCRB repertoires that appeared more similar.

Expressed TCRB transcripts were sequenced, since all the RNA that had been isolated was reverse transcribed. Sequenced by immunoSEQ multiplex PCR; TCRdb stores in-frame clones only, minus some. Of hundreds of thousands of clones listed, roughly 9.6% are singletons. The CDR3 runs to 14 residues. CDR1 ENHRY and CDR2 SYGVKD come from the germline V gene. V lost 3 bases, J lost 0 bases, and 8 bases lay in between. Concerning this clone itself: What it recognizes is unknown.

The J gene is TRBJ1-2, the V gene TRBV10-3; D is perhaps TRBD1 (6 bases). The origin of this receptor is a woman in her 30s in good health. Input material: naive CD4+ T cells from blood. The CDR3 sequence: CAISESGANYGYTF. The DNA for the CDR3 is TGTGCCATCAGTGAATCAGGGGCTAACTATGGCTACACCTTC.